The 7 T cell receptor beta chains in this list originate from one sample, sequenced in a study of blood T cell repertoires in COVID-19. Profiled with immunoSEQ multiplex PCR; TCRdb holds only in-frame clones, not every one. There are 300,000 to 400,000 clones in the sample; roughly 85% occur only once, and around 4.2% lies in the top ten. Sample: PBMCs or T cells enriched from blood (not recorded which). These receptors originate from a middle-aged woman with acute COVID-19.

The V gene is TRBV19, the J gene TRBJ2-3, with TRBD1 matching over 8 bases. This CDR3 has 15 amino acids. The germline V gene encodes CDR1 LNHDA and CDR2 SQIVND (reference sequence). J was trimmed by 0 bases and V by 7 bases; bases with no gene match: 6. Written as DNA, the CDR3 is TGTGCCAGTAAGGACAGGGCAACTAGCACAGATACGCAGTATTTT. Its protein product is CASKDRATSTDTQYF.

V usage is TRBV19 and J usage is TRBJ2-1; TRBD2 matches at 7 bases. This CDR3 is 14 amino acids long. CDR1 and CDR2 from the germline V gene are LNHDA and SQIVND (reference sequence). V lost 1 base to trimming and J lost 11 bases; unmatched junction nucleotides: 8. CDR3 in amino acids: CASSIAEGAGQQFF. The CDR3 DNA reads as TGTGCCAGTAGTATAGCAGAAGGAGCGGGACAGCAGTTCTTC. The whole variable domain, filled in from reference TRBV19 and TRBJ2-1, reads DGGITQSPKYLFRKEGQNVTLSCEQNLNHDAMYWYRQDPGQGLRLIYYSQIVNDFQKGDIAEGYSVSREKKESFPLTVTSAQKNPTAFYLCASSIAEGAGQQFFGPGTRLTVL.

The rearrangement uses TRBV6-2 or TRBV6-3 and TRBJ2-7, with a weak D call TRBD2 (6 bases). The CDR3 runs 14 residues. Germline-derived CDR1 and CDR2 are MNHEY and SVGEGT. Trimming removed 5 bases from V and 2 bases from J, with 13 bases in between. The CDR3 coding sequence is TGTGCCAGCAGTGACCCGGGACTTACCTACGAGCAGTACTTC. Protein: CASSDPGLTYEQYF.

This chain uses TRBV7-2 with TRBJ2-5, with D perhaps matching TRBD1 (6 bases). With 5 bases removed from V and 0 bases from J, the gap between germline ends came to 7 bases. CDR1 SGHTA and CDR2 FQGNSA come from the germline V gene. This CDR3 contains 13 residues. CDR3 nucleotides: TGTGCCAGCAGCCAGGGGTACCAAGAGACCCAGTACTTC. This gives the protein CASSQGYQETQYF.

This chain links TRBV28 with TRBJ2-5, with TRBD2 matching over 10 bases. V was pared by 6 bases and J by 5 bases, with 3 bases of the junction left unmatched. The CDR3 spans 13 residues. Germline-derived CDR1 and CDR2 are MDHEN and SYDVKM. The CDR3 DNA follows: TGTGCCAGCAGATATAGCGGGAGGGAGACCCAGTACTTC. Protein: CASRYSGRETQYF.

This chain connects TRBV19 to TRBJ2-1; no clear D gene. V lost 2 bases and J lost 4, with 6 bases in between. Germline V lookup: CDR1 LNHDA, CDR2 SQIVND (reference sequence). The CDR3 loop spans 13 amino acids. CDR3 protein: CASSITIYNEQFF. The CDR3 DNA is TGTGCCAGTAGTATAACTATATACAATGAGCAGTTCTTC.

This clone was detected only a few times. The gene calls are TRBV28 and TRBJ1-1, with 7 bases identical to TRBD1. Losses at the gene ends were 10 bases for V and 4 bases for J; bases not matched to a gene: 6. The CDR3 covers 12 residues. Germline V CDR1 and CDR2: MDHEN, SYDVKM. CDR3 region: CATGQASTEAFF. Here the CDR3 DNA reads TGTGCCACCGGACAGGCGTCCACTGAAGCTTTCTTT.